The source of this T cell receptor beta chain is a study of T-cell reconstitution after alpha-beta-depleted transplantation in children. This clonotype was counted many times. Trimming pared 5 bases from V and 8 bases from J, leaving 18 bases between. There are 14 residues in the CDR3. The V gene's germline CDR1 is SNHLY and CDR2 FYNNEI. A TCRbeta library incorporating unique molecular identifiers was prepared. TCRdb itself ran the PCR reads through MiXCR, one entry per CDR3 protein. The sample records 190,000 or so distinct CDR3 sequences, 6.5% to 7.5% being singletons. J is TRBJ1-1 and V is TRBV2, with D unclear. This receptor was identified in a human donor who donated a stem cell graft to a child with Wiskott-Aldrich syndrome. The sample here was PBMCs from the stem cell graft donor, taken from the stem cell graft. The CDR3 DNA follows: TGTGCCAGCAGTCCCCAAGGGCCCTCGGTAGAAGCTTTCTTT. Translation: CASSPQGPSVEAFF.